The text below deals with one T cell receptor beta chain. Antigen specificity is unknown. This sample was included in a study of identifying expanded T cells in peripheral blood. Study-wide points: Across healthy donors, higher total template counts meant significantly greater approximately two-week count variance. Differentially abundant clones: roughly 1.2 between replicates, approximately 15 at around 2 weeks, 19 to 20 at four.

Sequencing was performed with immunoSEQ multiplex PCR; in TCRdb, only in-frame clones are kept and a portion is missing. The sample lists about 78,000 clones; 70% to 90% were seen once. V was clipped by 6 bases and J by 4 bases, with 15 bases between them. CDR1 is KGHSH, CDR2 LQKENI, per germline. The length of the CDR3 is 14 residues. This sequence joins TRBV18 and TRBJ1-1, with a tentative D call TRBD1 (5 bases). The receptor was derived from a person aged 18 to 70 in good health. The sample was blood. CDR3 DNA: TGTGCCAGCTCCCGCCTAGGGGAACTCACTGAAGCTTTCTTT. It is translated as CASSRLGELTEAFF.